A single sample is the source of the 7 T cell receptor beta chains below, sequenced in a study of T cell changes during pregnancy in multiple sclerosis. This table comes from immunoSEQ multiplex PCR, and its TCRdb copy is limited to in-frame clones, with some not included. The sample carries 30,000 to 35,000 clones, over 75% recorded once. The source was CD8+ T cells from peripheral blood mononuclear cells, collected in the first trimester of pregnancy. The receptors here all came from a female donor with multiple sclerosis, enrolled in a pregnancy study.

The CDR3 nucleotides read TGTGCCAGCAGTTTGGGACTACCTTTAAGCACAGATACGCAGTATTTT. Protein sequence: CASSLGLPLSTDTQYF. The chain recombines TRBV27 with TRBJ2-3; 7 bases align to TRBD2. The V and J ends lost 3 bases and 0 bases, in that order; junction bases with no gene match: 6. CDR3 size: 16 residues. CDR1 and CDR2 from the germline V gene are MNHEY and SMNVEV (reference sequence).

This chain joins TRBV15 and TRBJ2-7; TRBD2 is a possible D gene (5 bases). Germline V lookup: CDR1 LNHNV, CDR2 YYDKDF (reference sequence). Trimming pared 1 base from V and 6 bases from J, leaving 10 bases between. This CDR3 is 13 amino acids long. CDR3 sequence: CATSRAAAGEQYF. DNA of the CDR3: TGTGCCACCAGCAGAGCGGCGGCGGGCGAGCAGTACTTC.

The rearrangement joins TRBV25-1 to TRBJ1-1; tentative D call: TRBD1 (5 bases). V gave up 6 bases and J gave up 2 bases, with 13 bases separating them. CDR1 and CDR2 from the germline V gene are MGHDK and SYGVNS. This CDR3 has 14 amino acids. CDR3 DNA: TGTGCCAGCAGGCGACCGGGGGGTAACACTGAAGCTTTCTTT. Protein sequence: CASRRPGGNTEAFF.

V is TRBV2 and J is TRBJ1-2, with D uncertain. The CDR3 has 14 amino acids. The V and J ends lost 4 bases and 1 base respectively, with 10 bases between them. Germline CDR1 and CDR2: SNHLY and FYNNEI. This CDR3 reads CASSVGGLNYGYTF. DNA of the CDR3: TGTGCCAGCAGTGTAGGAGGACTTAACTATGGCTACACCTTC. Together with reference TRBV2 and TRBJ1-2, the CDR3 gives the full variable domain: EPEVTQTPSHQVTQMGQEVILRCVPISNHLYFYWYRQILGQKVEFLVSFYNNEISEKSEIFDDQFSVERPDGSNFTLKIRSTKLEDSAMYFCASSVGGLNYGYTFGSGTRLTVV.

The J gene is TRBJ1-5, the V gene TRBV7-2; D not certain. CDR1 and CDR2 (germline): SGHTA, FQGNSA. The V end was cut by 2 bases, the J end by 0 bases, with 17 bases between. This CDR3 is 18 amino acids long. The CDR3 DNA reads TGTGCCAGCAGCTTAATGTTTCCAGGTCGATATAGCAATCAGCCCCAGCATTTT. As protein: CASSLMFPGRYSNQPQHF.

This clone was observed a handful of times. The chain combines TRBV27 with TRBJ1-5; no definite D call. V lost 3 bases and J lost 0, with 9 bases in between. The CDR3 is 15 amino acids. Per the germline V gene, CDR1 is MNHEY and CDR2 is SMNVEV (reference sequence). The CDR3 loop is CASSFTAASNQPQHF. The CDR3 nucleotides read TGTGCCAGCAGTTTTACGGCGGCTAGCAATCAGCCCCAGCATTTT.

CDR3 nucleotide sequence: TGTGCCAGCAGCTTATCAGGAGGGCTCTACAATGAGCAGTTCTTC. This translates into CASSLSGGLYNEQFF. The V and J genes are TRBV7-8 and TRBJ2-1, with D possibly being TRBD2 (6 bases). Germline V gives CDR1 SGHVS, CDR2 FQNEAQ. This CDR3 contains 15 residues. V lost 2 bases, J lost 3 bases, and 11 bases lay in between. Supplemented by reference TRBV7-8 and TRBJ2-1, the full variable domain reads GAGVSQSPRYKVAKRGQDVALRCDPISGHVSLFWYQQALGQGPEFLTYFQNEAQLDKSGLPSDRFFAERPEGSVSTLKIQRTQQEDSAVYLCASSLSGGLYNEQFFGPGTRLTVL.